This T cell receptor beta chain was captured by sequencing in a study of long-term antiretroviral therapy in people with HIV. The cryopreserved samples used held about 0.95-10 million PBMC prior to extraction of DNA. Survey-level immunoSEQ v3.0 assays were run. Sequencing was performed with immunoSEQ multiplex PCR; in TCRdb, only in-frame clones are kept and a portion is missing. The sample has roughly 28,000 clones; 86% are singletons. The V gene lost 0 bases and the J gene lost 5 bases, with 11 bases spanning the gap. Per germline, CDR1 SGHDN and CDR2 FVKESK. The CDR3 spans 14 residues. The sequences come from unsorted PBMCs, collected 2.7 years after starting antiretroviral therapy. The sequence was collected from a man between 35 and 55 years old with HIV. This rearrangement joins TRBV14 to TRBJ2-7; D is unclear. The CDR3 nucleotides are TGTGCCAGCAGCCAAGACGGCTCCCGGGACGAGCAGTACTTC. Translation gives CASSQDGSRDEQYF.